This record concerns one T cell receptor (beta chain) sequence. Its antigen is still unknown. The data belong to a study of T cells in Graves' hyperthyroidism and ophthalmopathy. In the ophthalmopathy cohort, Clinical Activity Score was at least 3, NOSPECS grade at least 4, and duration under 3 months. PBMCs were derived from about 9.1 ml fresh peripheral blood. Authors of the study amplified TCR beta CDR3 regions from RNA transcripts. A first-round RT-PCR of the TCR CDR3 used the HTBI primer set. A single record per CDR3 protein comes from TCRdb applying MiXCR to the multiplex PCR reads. There are 250,000 to 400,000 distinct CDR3 sequences in the sample; approximately 15% occur only once, and approximately 35% lies in the top ten. General study results and limits: Most expanded thyroid clonotypes above 0.001 recurred in blood.

CDR1 is SEHNR, CDR2 FQNEAQ, per germline (reference sequence). V gave up 0 bases and J gave up 8 bases, with 10 bases separating them. The CDR3 spans 13 residues. V and J are TRBV7-9 and TRBJ1-2; D is unclear. The receptor's source is a woman between 40 and 55 years old with Graves' ophthalmopathy. The source material was blood. CDR3 protein: CASSLAGKSGYTF. CDR3 DNA: TGTGCCAGCAGCTTAGCGGGGAAATCGGGCTACACCTTC.